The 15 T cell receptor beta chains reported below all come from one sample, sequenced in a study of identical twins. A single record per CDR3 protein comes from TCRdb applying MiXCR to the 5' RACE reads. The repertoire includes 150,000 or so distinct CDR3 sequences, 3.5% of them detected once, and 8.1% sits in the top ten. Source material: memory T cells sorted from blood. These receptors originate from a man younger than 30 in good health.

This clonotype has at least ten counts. The CDR3 is CSVGGVRDYGYTF. CDR3 bases: TGCAGCGTTGGAGGGGTCCGGGACTATGGCTACACCTTC. The rearrangement joins TRBV29-1 to TRBJ1-2; tentative D call: TRBD1 (5 bases). V was pared by 4 bases and J by 3 bases, with 12 bases between. Germline V gene lookup returns CDR1 SQVTM and CDR2 ANQGSEA. The CDR3 is 13 amino acids.

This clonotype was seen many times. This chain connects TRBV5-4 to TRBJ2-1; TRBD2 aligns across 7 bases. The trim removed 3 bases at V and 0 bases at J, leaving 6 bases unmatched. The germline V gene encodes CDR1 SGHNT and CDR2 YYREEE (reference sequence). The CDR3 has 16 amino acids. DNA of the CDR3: TGTGCCAGCAGCTGGACTAGAATCGCCTCCTACAATGAGCAGTTCTTC. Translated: CASSWTRIASYNEQFF. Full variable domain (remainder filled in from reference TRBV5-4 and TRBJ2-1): ETGVTQSPTHLIKTRGQQVTLRCSSQSGHNTVSWYQQALGQGPQFIFQYYREEENGRGNFPPRFSGLQFPNYSSELNVNALELDDSALYLCASSWTRIASYNEQFFGPGTRLTVL.

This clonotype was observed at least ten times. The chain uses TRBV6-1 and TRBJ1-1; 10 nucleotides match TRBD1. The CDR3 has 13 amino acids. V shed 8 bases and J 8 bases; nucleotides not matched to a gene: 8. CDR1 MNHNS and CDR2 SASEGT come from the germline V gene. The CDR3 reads CASPRQGAGEAFF. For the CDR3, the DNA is TGTGCCAGCCCAAGACAGGGGGCCGGGGAAGCTTTCTTT.

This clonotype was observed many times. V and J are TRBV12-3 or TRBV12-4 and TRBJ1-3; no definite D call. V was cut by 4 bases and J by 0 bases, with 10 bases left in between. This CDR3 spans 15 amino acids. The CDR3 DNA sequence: TGTGCCAGCAGTTCCGGGGTGAACTCTGGAAACACCATATATTTT. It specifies CASSSGVNSGNTIYF.

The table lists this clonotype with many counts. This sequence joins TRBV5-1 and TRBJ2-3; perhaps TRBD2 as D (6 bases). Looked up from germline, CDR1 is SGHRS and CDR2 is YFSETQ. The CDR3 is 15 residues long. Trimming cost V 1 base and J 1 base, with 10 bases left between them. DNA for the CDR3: TGCGCCAGCAGCTTGACGGGGGTGGGCACAGATACGCAGTATTTT. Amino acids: CASSLTGVGTDTQYF. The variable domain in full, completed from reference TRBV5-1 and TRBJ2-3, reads KAGVTQTPRYLIKTRGQQVTLSCSPISGHRSVSWYQQTPGQGLQFLFEYFSETQRNKGNFPGRFSGRQFSNSRSEMNVSTLELGDSALYLCASSLTGVGTDTQYFGPGTRLTVL.

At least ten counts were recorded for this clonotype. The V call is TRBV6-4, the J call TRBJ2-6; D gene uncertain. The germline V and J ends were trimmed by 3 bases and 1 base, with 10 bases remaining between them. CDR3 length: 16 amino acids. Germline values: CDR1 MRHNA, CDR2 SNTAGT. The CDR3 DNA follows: TGTGCCAGCAGTGATGGGTCCCAATCTGGGGCCAACGTCCTGACTTTC. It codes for CASSDGSQSGANVLTF.

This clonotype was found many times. CDR3 region: CASSVGGRTEAFF. Here the CDR3 DNA reads TGTGCCAGCAGCGTTGGGGGGCGAACTGAAGCTTTCTTT. This chain joins TRBV9 and TRBJ1-1; TRBD1 is a possible D gene (6 bases). Deletions cut 2 bases from V and 5 bases from J, with 10 bases between. The CDR3 is 13 amino acids. Germline assignment: CDR1 SGDLS and CDR2 YYNGEE.

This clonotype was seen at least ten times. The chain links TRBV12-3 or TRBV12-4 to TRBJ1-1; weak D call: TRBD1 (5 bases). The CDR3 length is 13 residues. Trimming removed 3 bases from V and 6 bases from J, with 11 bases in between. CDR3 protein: CASSFQGQAEAFF. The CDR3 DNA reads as TGTGCCAGCAGTTTCCAGGGTCAGGCTGAAGCTTTCTTT.

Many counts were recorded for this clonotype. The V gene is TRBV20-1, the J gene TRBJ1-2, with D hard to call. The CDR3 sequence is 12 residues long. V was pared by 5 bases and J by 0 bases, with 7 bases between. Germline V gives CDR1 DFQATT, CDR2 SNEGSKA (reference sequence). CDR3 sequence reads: CSARFTNYGYTF. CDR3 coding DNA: TGCAGTGCTCGCTTCACTAACTATGGCTACACCTTC.

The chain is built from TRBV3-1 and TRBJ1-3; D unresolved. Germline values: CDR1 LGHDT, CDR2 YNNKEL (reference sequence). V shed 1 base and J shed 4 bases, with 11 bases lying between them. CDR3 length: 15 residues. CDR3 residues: CASSQVGVSGNTIYF. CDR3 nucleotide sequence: TGTGCCAGCAGCCAAGTCGGGGTGTCGGGAAACACCATATATTTT.

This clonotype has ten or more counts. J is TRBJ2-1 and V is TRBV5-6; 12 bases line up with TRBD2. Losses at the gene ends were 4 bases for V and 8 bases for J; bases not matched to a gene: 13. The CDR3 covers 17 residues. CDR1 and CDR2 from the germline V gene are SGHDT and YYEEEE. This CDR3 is CASSRGTLRLAGDEQFF. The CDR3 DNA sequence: TGTGCCAGCAGCCGAGGGACACTAAGACTAGCGGGAGATGAGCAGTTCTTC.

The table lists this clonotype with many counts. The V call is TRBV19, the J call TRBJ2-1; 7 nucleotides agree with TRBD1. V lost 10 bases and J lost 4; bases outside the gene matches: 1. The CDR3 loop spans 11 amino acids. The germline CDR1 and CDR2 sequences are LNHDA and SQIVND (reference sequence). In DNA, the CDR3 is TGTGCCACACAGGGGTACAATGAGCAGTTCTTC. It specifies CATQGYNEQFF.

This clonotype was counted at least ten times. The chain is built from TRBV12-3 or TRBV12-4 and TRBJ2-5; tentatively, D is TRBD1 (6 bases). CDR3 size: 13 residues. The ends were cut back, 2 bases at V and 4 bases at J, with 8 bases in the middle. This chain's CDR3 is CASSLSGVETQYF. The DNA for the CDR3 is TGTGCCAGCAGTTTATCAGGGGTAGAGACCCAGTACTTC.

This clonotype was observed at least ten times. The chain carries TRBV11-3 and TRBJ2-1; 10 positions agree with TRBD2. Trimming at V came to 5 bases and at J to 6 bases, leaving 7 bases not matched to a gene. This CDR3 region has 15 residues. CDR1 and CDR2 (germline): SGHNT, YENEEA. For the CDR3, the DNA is TGTGCCAGCAGCACCCGGACTAGCGGCCCCAATGAGCAGTTCTTC. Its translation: CASSTRTSGPNEQFF. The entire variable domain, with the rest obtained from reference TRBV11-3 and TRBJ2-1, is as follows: EAGVVQSPRYKIIEKKQPVAFWCNPISGHNTLYWYLQNLGQGPELLIRYENEEAVDDSQLPKDRFSAERLKGVDSTLKIQPAELGDSAVYLCASSTRTSGPNEQFFGPGTRLTVL.

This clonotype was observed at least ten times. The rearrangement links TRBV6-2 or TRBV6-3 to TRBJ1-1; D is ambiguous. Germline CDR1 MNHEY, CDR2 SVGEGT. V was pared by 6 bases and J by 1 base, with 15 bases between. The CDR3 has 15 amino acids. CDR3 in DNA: TGTGCCAGCAGCCCCCGGACGTCAGCGAACACTGAAGCTTTCTTT. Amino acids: CASSPRTSANTEAFF.